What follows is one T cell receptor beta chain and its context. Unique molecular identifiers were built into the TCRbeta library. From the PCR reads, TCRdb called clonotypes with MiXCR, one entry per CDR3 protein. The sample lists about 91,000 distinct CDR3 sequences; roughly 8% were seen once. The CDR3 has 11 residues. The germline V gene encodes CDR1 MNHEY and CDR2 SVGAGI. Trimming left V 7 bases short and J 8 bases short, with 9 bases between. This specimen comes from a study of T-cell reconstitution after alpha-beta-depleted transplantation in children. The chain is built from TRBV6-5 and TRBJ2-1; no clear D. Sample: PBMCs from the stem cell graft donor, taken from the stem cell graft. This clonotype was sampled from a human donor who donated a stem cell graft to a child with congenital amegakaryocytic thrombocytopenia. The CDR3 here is CASKGGDEQFF. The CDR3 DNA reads TGTGCCAGCAAGGGTGGCGATGAGCAGTTCTTC.